A single sample is the source of the 22 T cell receptor beta chains below, sequenced in a study of beta chain features in type 1 diabetes. The study, taken as a whole, reports: Shortening that was moderate but significant affected the TCRB CDR3s of Type 1 diabetes patients in all four CD4+ subsets.

Expressed TCRB transcripts were sequenced because the isolated RNA had all been reverse transcribed beforehand. Method: immunoSEQ multiplex PCR; TCRdb's copy keeps in-frame clones and lacks some. The sample yields 160,000 or so clones, 63% seen once. These receptors' targets are unknown. Sequenced sample: naive CD4+ T cells from blood. The receptors derive from a man younger than 40 with type 1 diabetes.

This clone showed up just a few times. V usage is TRBV30 and J usage is TRBJ2-1; TRBD1 matches at 9 bases. Looked up from germline, CDR1 is GTSNPN and CDR2 is SVGIG (reference sequence). V shed 5 bases and J 6 bases; nucleotides not matched to a gene: 8. This CDR3 has 14 amino acids. CDR3 coding DNA: TGTGCCTGGTCAAAAGACAGGGGGATCAATGAGCAGTTCTTC. Its translation is CAWSKDRGINEQFF.

The chain recombines TRBV30 with TRBJ2-7, with TRBD1 as a possible D gene (5 bases). Germline lookup yields CDR1 GTSNPN and CDR2 SVGIG (reference sequence). The ends were cut back, 0 bases at V and 0 bases at J, with 15 bases in the middle. CDR3 length: 16 residues. Here the CDR3 DNA reads TGTGCCTGGAGTGTACATAGGGGTCAGGTCTCCTACGAGCAGTACTTC. Its translation: CAWSVHRGQVSYEQYF.

This clone was seen just once. V gene TRBV7-2 combines with J gene TRBJ2-7; tentative D call: TRBD1 (5 bases). Trimming left V 1 base short and J 0 bases short, with 7 bases between. Germline values: CDR1 SGHTA, CDR2 FQGNSA. CDR3 size: 14 residues. The CDR3 loop is CASSLGQPSYEQYF. For the CDR3, the DNA is TGTGCCAGCAGCTTAGGACAGCCCTCCTACGAGCAGTACTTC.

In its sample, this clone was seen once. The chain recombines TRBV5-4 with TRBJ2-5; D gene uncertain. CDR1 and CDR2 from the germline V gene are SGHNT and YYREEE (reference sequence). Trimming removed 0 bases at V and 4 bases at J, with 10 bases between. CDR3 length: 14 amino acids. CDR3 protein: CASSLEKYRETQYF. The CDR3 bases are TGTGCCAGCAGCTTGGAAAAGTATCGAGAGACCCAGTACTTC.

CDR3 protein: CASSLSTALNIQYF. In DNA, the CDR3 is TGTGCCAGCAGCTTAAGTACAGCACTGAACATTCAGTACTTC. The J gene is TRBJ2-4, the V gene TRBV7-2; D gene ambiguous. V was trimmed by 2 bases and J by 7 bases, leaving 12 bases between them. From germline, CDR1 is SGHTA and CDR2 FQGNSA. The CDR3 loop spans 14 amino acids. The full variable domain, with the rest looked up from reference TRBV7-2 and TRBJ2-4, is GAGVSQSPSNKVTEKGKDVELRCDPISGHTALYWYRQSLGQGLEFLIYFQGNSAPDKSGLPSDRFSAERTGGSVSTLTIQRTQQEDSAVYLCASSLSTALNIQYFGAGTRLSVL.

The V call is TRBV19, the J call TRBJ2-3; tentative D call: TRBD1 (6 bases). The CDR3 extends over 16 amino acids. V lost 4 bases, J lost 2 bases, and 16 bases lay in between. Germline CDR1 and CDR2: LNHDA and SQIVND (reference sequence). The CDR3 is CASSTIQTGNTDTQYF. The CDR3 DNA reads TGTGCCAGTAGTACCATACAAACAGGGAACACAGATACGCAGTATTTT.

This clone was detected only a few times. In the same sample, other DNA sequences code for this CDR3. The gene calls are TRBV29-1 and TRBJ2-7; D is unclear. CDR3 length equals 11 residues. From germline, CDR1 is SQVTM and CDR2 ANQGSEA. V was trimmed by 7 bases and J by 3 bases, leaving 10 bases between them. The CDR3 DNA reads as TGCAGCGCGTCCGACGGCTACGAGCAGTACTTC. This gives the protein CSASDGYEQYF.

This chain connects TRBV29-1 to TRBJ1-2, with D uncertain. The CDR3 length is 13 residues. CDR1 and CDR2 (germline): SQVTM, ANQGSEA. V gave up 7 bases and J gave up 1 base, with 13 bases separating them. The CDR3 nucleotides are TGCAGCGCCGCGAGGGTACTTAACTATGGCTACACCTTC. It yields the protein CSAARVLNYGYTF.

J is TRBJ2-5 and V is TRBV7-2, with D possibly TRBD2 on 5 matching bases. The V end was cut by 1 base, the J end by 1 base, with 10 bases between. This CDR3 spans 15 amino acids. In germline, CDR1 is SGHTA, CDR2 FQGNSA. The CDR3 sequence is CASSLERTFQETQYF. In nucleotides, the CDR3 is TGTGCCAGCAGCTTAGAGCGGACTTTCCAAGAGACCCAGTACTTC.

Notes on this clone: This sample includes further DNA sequences coding for the same CDR3. The chain links TRBV9 to TRBJ2-7; maybe TRBD1 (6 bases). The CDR3 contains 13 residues. Trimming removed 2 bases from V and 0 bases from J, with 6 bases in between. The germline V gene encodes CDR1 SGDLS and CDR2 YYNGEE. This CDR3 is CASSVDSSYEQYF. DNA for the CDR3: TGTGCCAGCAGCGTGGACAGCTCCTACGAGCAGTACTTC. Variable domain in full (rest from reference TRBV9 and TRBJ2-7): DSGVTQTPKHLITATGQRVTLRCSPRSGDLSVYWYQQSLDQGLQFLIQYYNGEERAKGNILERFSAQQFPDLHSELNLSSLELGDSALYFCASSVDSSYEQYFGPGTRLTVT.

The chain recombines TRBV30 with TRBJ1-2, with no clear D. Germline CDR1 reads GTSNPN; CDR2 reads SVGIG (reference sequence). The CDR3 consists of 11 residues. V shed 0 bases and J shed 7 bases, with 6 bases lying between them. CDR3 sequence: CAWSVRAGYTF. In DNA, the CDR3 is TGTGCCTGGAGTGTAAGGGCTGGCTACACCTTC.

The V gene is TRBV29-1, the J gene TRBJ2-6, with a possible D match to TRBD1 (6 bases). CDR1 and CDR2 (germline): SQVTM, ANQGSEA. The CDR3 is 14 residues long. Trimming removed 6 bases at V and 1 base at J, with 10 bases between. CDR3: CSVQGGSGANVLTF. DNA for the CDR3: TGCAGCGTACAAGGGGGTTCTGGGGCCAACGTCCTGACTTTC.

This chain connects TRBV7-2 to TRBJ2-1; D gene uncertain. The CDR3 has 14 amino acids. Germline V gene data show CDR1 as SGHTA and CDR2 as FQGNSA. V was clipped by 2 bases and J by 0 bases, with 5 bases between them. CDR3 region: CASSLRASYNEQFF. CDR3 DNA sequence: TGTGCCAGCAGCTTAAGGGCCTCCTACAATGAGCAGTTCTTC.

The chain is built from TRBV29-1 and TRBJ2-3; 7 bases are shared with TRBD2. Germline lookup yields CDR1 SQVTM and CDR2 ANQGSEA. V dropped 4 bases and J dropped 6; count of bases not matched to a gene: 7. This CDR3 spans 13 amino acids. The CDR3 nucleotides are TGCAGCGTTGGACCAGCGGGGCCGGATACGCAGTATTTT. It is translated as CSVGPAGPDTQYF.

The chain joins TRBV19 to TRBJ1-1; unclear D gene. The CDR3 is 13 residues long. With 1 base removed from V and 1 base from J, the gap between germline ends came to 4 bases. Germline V gene lookup returns CDR1 LNHDA and CDR2 SQIVND (reference sequence). CDR3 bases: TGTGCCAGTAGTATAGTACCGAACACTGAAGCTTTCTTT. This codes for CASSIVPNTEAFF.

This chain links TRBV30 with TRBJ1-2; the D gene is possibly TRBD1 (6 bases). The germline V and J ends were trimmed by 2 bases and 6 bases, with 19 bases remaining between them. The V gene's germline CDR1 is GTSNPN and CDR2 SVGIG (reference sequence). This CDR3 spans 15 amino acids. CDR3 coding DNA: TGTGCCTGGAGTAATCCCTCGGGGGGCCGCGATGGCTACACCTTC. It encodes CAWSNPSGGRDGYTF.

The CDR3 spells CASSLDSRVEQYF. DNA of the CDR3: TGTGCCAGCAGCTTAGATTCGAGGGTTGAGCAGTACTTC. This rearrangement joins TRBV7-2 to TRBJ2-7; possibly TRBD2 for D (5 bases). Per the germline V gene, CDR1 is SGHTA and CDR2 is FQGNSA. The CDR3 is 13 amino acids. V was pared by 1 base and J by 7 bases, with 11 bases between.

This chain uses TRBV15 with TRBJ2-1; D is uncertain. Trimming removed 1 base at V and 13 bases at J, with 17 bases between. The CDR3 totals 14 residues. Germline values: CDR1 LNHNV, CDR2 YYDKDF (reference sequence). CDR3 loop: CATSRVPAIGQQFF. For the CDR3, the DNA is TGTGCCACCAGCAGAGTTCCGGCGATAGGGCAACAGTTCTTC.

The chain recombines TRBV27 with TRBJ2-3; 15 bases agree with TRBD2. V lost 5 bases and J lost 0; bases outside the gene matches: 12. The CDR3 extends over 20 amino acids. The germline gives CDR1 MNHEY, CDR2 SMNVEV (reference sequence). In nucleotides, the CDR3 is TGTGCCAGCAGTCAGGGACTAGCGGGGGGACATCAAACTAGCACAGATACGCAGTATTTT. It yields the protein CASSQGLAGGHQTSTDTQYF.

This clone was observed a few times. CDR3: CASSDRGLDEQYF. The DNA for the CDR3 is TGTGCCAGCAGTGACAGGGGCCTGGACGAGCAGTACTTC. The chain couples TRBV25-1 to TRBJ2-7; D perhaps matches TRBD1 (6 bases). CDR1 and CDR2 (germline): MGHDK, SYGVNS. V lost 3 bases and J lost 5, with 11 bases in between. There are 13 residues in the CDR3.

The chain carries TRBV13 and TRBJ2-6, with a weak D call TRBD1 (6 bases). The V gene's germline CDR1 is PRHDT and CDR2 FYEKMQ (reference sequence). V was cut by 5 bases and J by 1 base, with 9 bases left in between. This CDR3 has 15 amino acids. CDR3 loop: CASSVRGSGANVLTF. In nucleotides, the CDR3 is TGTGCCAGCAGCGTCAGGGGATCTGGGGCCAACGTCCTGACTTTC.

The rearrangement uses TRBV29-1 and TRBJ1-4; a possible D gene is TRBD1 (5 bases). The germline V gene encodes CDR1 SQVTM and CDR2 ANQGSEA. The CDR3 runs to 11 residues. Trimming took off 5 bases at V and 8 bases at J, with 9 bases between the two ends. CDR3 protein: CSVTWGEKLFF. In nucleotides, the CDR3 is TGCAGCGTTACGTGGGGGGAAAAACTGTTTTTT.